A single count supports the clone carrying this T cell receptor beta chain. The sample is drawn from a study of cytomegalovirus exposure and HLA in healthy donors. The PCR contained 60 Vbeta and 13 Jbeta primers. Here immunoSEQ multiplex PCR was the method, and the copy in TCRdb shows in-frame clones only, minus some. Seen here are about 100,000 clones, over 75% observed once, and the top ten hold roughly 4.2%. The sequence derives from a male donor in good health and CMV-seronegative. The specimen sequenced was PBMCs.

The CDR3 loop reads CASSPLAGFDYNEQFF. In DNA form, the CDR3 reads TGTGCCAGCAGCCCCCTAGCGGGATTCGACTACAATGAGCAGTTCTTC. V is TRBV7-9 and J is TRBJ2-1; 9 positions match TRBD2. CDR3 length: 16 amino acids. Trimming removed 5 bases from V and 3 bases from J; junction bases left unmatched: 8. Germline CDR1 reads SEHNR; CDR2 reads FQNEAQ (reference sequence). The complete variable domain, with remaining parts taken from reference TRBV7-9 and TRBJ2-1, reads DTGVSQNPRHKITKRGQNVTFRCDPISEHNRLYWYRQTLGQGPEFLTYFQNEAQLEKSRLLSDRFSAERPKGSFSTLEIQRTEQGDSAMYLCASSPLAGFDYNEQFFGPGTRLTVL.